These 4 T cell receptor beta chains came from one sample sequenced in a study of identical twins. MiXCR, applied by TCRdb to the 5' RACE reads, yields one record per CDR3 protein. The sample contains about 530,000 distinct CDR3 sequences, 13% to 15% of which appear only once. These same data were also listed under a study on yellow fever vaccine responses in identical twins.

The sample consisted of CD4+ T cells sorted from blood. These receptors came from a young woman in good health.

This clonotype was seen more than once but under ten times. The CDR3 nucleotides are TGTGCCAGCAGTGAAAGGACCGAGAAAGAGACCCAGTACTTC. Amino acids: CASSERTEKETQYF. The chain couples TRBV2 to TRBJ2-5; D ambiguous. From germline, CDR1 is SNHLY and CDR2 FYNNEI. CDR3 length: 14 amino acids. The germline V and J ends were trimmed by 2 bases and 3 bases, with 10 bases remaining between them. Looking up the rest from reference TRBV2 and TRBJ2-5 gives the full variable domain: EPEVTQTPSHQVTQMGQEVILRCVPISNHLYFYWYRQILGQKVEFLVSFYNNEISEKSEIFDDQFSVERPDGSNFTLKIRSTKLEDSAMYFCASSERTEKETQYFGPGTRLLVL.

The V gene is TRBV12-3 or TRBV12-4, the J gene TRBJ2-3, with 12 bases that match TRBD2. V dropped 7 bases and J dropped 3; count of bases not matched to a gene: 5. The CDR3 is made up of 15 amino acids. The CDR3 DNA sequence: TGTGCCAGCACTCTCGGACTAGCGGGAACAGATACGCAGTATTTT. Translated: CASTLGLAGTDTQYF.

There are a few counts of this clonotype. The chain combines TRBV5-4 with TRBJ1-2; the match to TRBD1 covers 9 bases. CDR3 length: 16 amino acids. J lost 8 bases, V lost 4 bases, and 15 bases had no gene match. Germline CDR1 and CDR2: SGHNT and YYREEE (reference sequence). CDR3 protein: CASSPRTGQGSEGYTF. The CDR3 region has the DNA TGTGCCAGCAGCCCCAGGACGGGACAGGGAAGCGAAGGCTACACCTTC. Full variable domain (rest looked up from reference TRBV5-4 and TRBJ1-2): ETGVTQSPTHLIKTRGQQVTLRCSSQSGHNTVSWYQQALGQGPQFIFQYYREEENGRGNFPPRFSGLQFPNYSSELNVNALELDDSALYLCASSPRTGQGSEGYTFGSGTRLTVV.

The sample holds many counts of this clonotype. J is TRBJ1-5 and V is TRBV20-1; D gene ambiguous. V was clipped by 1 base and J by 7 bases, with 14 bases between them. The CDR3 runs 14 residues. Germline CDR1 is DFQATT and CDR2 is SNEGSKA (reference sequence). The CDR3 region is CSARGGGSGQPQHF. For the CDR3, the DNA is TGCAGTGCTAGAGGAGGTGGTAGCGGCCAGCCCCAGCATTTT.